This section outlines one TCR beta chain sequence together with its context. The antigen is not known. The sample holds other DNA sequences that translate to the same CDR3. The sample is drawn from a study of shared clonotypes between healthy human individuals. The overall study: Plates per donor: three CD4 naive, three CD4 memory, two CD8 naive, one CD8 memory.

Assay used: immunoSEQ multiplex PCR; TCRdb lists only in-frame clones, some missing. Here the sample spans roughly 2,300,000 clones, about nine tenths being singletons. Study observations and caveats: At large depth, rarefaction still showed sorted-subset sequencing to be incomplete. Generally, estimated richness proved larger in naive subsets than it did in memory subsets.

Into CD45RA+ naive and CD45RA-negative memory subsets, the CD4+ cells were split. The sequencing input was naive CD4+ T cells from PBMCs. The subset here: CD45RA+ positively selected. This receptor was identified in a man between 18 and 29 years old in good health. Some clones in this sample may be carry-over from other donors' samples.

This CDR3 is CASSPPGRTYGYTF. The CDR3 DNA is TGTGCCAGCTCCCCCCCCGGTCGGACCTATGGCTACACCTTC. This chain links TRBV28 with TRBJ1-2; D ambiguous. The V end lost 8 bases, the J end lost 4 bases, and 17 bases lay between the germline ends. The CDR3 has 14 amino acids. The germline V gene has CDR1 MDHEN and CDR2 SYDVKM.